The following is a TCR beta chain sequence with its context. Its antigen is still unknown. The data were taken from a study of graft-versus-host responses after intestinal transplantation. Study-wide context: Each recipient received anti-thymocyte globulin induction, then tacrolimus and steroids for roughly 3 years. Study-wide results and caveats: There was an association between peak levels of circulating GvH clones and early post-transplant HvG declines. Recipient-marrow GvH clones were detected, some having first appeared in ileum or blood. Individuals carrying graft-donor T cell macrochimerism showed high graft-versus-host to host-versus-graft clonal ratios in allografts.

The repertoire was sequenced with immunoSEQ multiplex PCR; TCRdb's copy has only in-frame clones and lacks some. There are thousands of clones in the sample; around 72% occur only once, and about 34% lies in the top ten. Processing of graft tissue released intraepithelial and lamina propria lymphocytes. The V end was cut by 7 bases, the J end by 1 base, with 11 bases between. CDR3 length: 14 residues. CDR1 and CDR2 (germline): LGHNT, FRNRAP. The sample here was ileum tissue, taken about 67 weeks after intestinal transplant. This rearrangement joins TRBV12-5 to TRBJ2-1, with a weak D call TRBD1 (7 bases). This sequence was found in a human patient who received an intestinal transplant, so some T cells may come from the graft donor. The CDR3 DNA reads TGTGCTAGTGACGCGGGACAGTCCTACAATGAGCAGTTCTTC. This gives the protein CASDAGQSYNEQFF.